What follows is one T cell receptor (beta chain) and its context. Alongside a J-beta primer mix, a sample-barcoded 5' primer served in a second PCR lasting about 6 to 11 cycles. TCRdb fed the 5' RACE reads into MiXCR, producing one record per CDR3 protein. The sample lists some 1.5 million distinct CDR3 sequences, roughly 28% seen once, with less than 9.5% in the top ten. Germline V gene data show CDR1 as SGHRS and CDR2 as YFSETQ. Trimming cost V 4 bases and J 4 bases; bases outside gene matches: 10. The CDR3 extends over 15 amino acids. Peripheral blood was drawn, around 9.4 milliliters per donor. This sample stems from a study of blood T cells in healthy people across ages.

This clonotype originated in a woman aged 30 to 39 in good health. Input material: blood. The chain joins TRBV5-1 to TRBJ1-2, with 7 bases lining up with TRBD1. The CDR3 DNA reads as TGCGCCAGCAGCCGGGGGGCAGGGGGTACCTATGGCTACACCTTC. This translates into CASSRGAGGTYGYTF. Based on the CDR3 plus reference TRBV5-1 and TRBJ1-2, the full variable domain is KAGVTQTPRYLIKTRGQQVTLSCSPISGHRSVSWYQQTPGQGLQFLFEYFSETQRNKGNFPGRFSGRQFSNSRSEMNVSTLELGDSALYLCASSRGAGGTYGYTFGSGTRLTVV.